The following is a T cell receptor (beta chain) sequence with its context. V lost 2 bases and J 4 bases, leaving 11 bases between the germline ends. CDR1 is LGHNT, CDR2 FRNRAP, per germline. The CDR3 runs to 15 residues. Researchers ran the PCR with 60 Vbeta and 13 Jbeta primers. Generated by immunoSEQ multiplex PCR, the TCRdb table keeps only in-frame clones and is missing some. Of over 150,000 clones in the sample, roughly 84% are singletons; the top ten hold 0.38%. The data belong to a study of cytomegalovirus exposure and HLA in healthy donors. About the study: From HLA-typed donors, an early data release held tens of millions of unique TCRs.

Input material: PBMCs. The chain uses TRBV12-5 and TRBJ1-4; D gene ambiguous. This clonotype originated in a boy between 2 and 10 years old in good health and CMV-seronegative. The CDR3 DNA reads TGTGCTAGTGGTTTGACTACGGCGGGTAATGAAAAACTGTTTTTT. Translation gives CASGLTTAGNEKLFF. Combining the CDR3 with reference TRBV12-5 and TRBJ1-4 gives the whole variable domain DARVTQTPRHKVTEMGQEVTMRCQPILGHNTVFWYRQTMMQGLELLAYFRNRAPLDDSGMPKDRFSAEMPDATLATLKIQPSEPRDSAVYFCASGLTTAGNEKLFFGSGTQLSVL.